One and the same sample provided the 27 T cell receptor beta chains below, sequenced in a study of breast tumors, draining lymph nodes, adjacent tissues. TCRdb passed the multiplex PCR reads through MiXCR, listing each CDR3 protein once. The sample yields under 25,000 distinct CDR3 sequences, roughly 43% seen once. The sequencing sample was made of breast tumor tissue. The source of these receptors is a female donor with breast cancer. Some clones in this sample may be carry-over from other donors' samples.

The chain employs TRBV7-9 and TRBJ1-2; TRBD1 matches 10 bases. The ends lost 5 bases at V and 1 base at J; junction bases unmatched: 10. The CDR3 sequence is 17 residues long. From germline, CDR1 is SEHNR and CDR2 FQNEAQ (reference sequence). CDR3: CASSHPRGTGDNYGYTF. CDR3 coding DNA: TGTGCCAGCAGCCATCCTAGGGGGACAGGGGATAACTATGGCTACACCTTC.

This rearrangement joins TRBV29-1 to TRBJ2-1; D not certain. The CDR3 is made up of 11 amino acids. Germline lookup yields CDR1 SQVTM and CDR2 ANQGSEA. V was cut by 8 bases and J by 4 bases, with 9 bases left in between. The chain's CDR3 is CSLDLYNEQFF. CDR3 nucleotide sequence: TGCAGCTTGGACCTGTACAATGAGCAGTTCTTC.

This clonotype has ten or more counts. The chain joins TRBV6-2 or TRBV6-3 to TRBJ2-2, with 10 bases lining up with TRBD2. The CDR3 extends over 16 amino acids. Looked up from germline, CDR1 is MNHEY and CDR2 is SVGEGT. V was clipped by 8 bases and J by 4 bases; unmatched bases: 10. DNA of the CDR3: TGTGCCAGCCGGACTAGCGGTCACGGGGCCACCGGGGAGCTGTTTTTT. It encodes CASRTSGHGATGELFF.

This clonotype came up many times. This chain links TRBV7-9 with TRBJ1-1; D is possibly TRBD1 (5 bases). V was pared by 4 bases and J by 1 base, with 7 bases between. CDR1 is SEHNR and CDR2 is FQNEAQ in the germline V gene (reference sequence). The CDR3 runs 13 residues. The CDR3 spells CASSSGGNTEAFF. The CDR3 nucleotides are TGTGCCAGCAGCTCGGGGGGGAACACTGAAGCTTTCTTT. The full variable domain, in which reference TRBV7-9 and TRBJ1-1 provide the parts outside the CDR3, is DTGVSQNPRHKITKRGQNVTFRCDPISEHNRLYWYRQTLGQGPEFLTYFQNEAQLEKSRLLSDRFSAERPKGSFSTLEIQRTEQGDSAMYLCASSSGGNTEAFFGQGTRLTVV.

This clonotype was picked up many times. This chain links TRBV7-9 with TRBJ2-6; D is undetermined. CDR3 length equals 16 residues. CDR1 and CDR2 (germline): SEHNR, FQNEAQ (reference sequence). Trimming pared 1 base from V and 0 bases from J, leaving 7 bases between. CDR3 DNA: TGTGCCAGCAGCTTAGTACTCAGCTCTGGGGCCAACGTCCTGACTTTC. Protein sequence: CASSLVLSSGANVLTF.

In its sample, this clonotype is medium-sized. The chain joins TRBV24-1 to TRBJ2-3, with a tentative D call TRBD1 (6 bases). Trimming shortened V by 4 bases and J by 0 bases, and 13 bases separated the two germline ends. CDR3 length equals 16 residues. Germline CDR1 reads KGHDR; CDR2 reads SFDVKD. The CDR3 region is CATSDPRGSSTDTQYF. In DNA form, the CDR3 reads TGTGCCACCAGTGACCCCAGGGGTTCTAGCACAGATACGCAGTATTTT.

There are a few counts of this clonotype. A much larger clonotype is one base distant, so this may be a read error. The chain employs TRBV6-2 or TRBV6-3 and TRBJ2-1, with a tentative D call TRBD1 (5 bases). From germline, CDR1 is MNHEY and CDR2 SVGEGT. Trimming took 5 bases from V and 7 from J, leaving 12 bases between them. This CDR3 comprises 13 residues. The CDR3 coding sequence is TGTGCCAGCAGTCTTGCAGGGTTTAATGAGCAGTTCTTC. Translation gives CASSLAGFNEQFF.

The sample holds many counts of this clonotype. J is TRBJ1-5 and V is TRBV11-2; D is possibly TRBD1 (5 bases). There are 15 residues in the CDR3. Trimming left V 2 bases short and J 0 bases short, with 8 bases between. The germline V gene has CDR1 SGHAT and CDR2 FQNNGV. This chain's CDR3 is CASSLSGYSNQPQHF. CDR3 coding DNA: TGTGCCAGCAGCTTATCAGGGTATAGCAATCAGCCCCAGCATTTT.

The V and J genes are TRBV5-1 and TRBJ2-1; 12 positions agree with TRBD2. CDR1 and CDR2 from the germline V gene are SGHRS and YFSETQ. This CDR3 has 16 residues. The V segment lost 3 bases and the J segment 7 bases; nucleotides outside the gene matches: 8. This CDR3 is CASSSGLAGQWNEQFF. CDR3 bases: TGCGCCAGCAGCTCAGGACTAGCGGGACAATGGAATGAGCAGTTCTTC.

CDR3 sequence: CASSSIAGREQYF. DNA for the CDR3: TGTGCCAGCAGCTCAATAGCGGGACGGGAGCAGTACTTC. The genes are TRBV7-2 and TRBJ2-7, with 8 bases aligning to TRBD2. The germline V gene encodes CDR1 SGHTA and CDR2 FQGNSA. The CDR3 runs 13 residues. V shed 4 bases, J shed 7 bases, and the junction held 6 bases outside the gene matches.

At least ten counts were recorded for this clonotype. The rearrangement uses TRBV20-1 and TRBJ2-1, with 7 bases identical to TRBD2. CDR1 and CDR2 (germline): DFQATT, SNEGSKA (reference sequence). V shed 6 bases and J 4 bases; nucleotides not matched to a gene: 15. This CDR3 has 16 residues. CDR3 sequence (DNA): TGCAGTGCCCGCCGGCGGGAGCCCCATCAATACAATGAGCAGTTCTTC. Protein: CSARRREPHQYNEQFF.

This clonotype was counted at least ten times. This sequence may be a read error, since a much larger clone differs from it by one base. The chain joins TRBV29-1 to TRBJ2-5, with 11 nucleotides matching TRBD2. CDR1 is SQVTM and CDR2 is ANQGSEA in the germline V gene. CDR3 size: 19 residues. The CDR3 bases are TGCAGCGTTGAATCCCGTATAGCGGGAGGGCCGATTGTGGAGGAGACCCAGCACTTC. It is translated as CSVESRIAGGPIVEETQHF.

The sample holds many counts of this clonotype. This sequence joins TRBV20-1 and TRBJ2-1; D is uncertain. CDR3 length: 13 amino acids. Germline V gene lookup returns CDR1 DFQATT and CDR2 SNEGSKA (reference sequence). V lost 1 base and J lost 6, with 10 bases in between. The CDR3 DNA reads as TGCAGTGCTAGAGGGACCCCCGGCAATGAGCAGTTCTTC. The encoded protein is CSARGTPGNEQFF.

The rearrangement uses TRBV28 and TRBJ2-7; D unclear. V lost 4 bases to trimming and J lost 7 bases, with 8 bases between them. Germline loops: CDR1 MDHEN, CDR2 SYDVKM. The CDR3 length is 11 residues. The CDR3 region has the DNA TGTGCCAGCAGTTCCACGACGGAGCAGTACTTC. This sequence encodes CASSSTTEQYF.

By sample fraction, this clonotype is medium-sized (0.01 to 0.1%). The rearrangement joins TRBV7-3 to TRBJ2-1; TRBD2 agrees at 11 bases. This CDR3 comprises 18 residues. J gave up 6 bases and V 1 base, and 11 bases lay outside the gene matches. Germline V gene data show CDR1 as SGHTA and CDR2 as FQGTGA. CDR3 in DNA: TGTGCCAGCAGCTTAATGCCTACTAGCGGGAGATCGGTCAATGAGCAGTTCTTC. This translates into CASSLMPTSGRSVNEQFF.

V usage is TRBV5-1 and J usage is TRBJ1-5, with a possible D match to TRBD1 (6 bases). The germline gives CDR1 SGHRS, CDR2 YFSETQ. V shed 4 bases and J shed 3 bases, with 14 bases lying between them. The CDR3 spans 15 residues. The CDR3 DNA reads TGCGCCAGCAGCGCCCCGACAGGCATCAATCAGCCCCAGCATTTT. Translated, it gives CASSAPTGINQPQHF.

The CDR3 here is CSVTGTRNEQFF. CDR3 nucleotide sequence: TGCAGCGTTACCGGGACTAGAAATGAGCAGTTCTTC. The V gene is TRBV29-1, the J gene TRBJ2-1; 8 bases agree with TRBD2. The CDR3 consists of 12 residues. CDR1 is SQVTM and CDR2 is ANQGSEA in the germline V gene. J gave up 7 bases and V 5 bases, and 4 bases lay outside the gene matches.

CDR3 amino acids: CSVDDGYTF. CDR3 coding DNA: TGCAGCGTTGACGACGGCTACACCTTC. The gene calls are TRBV29-1 and TRBJ1-2; D is ambiguous. This CDR3 region has 9 residues. Germline assignment: CDR1 SQVTM and CDR2 ANQGSEA. The V end was cut by 3 bases, the J end by 8 bases, with 4 bases between.

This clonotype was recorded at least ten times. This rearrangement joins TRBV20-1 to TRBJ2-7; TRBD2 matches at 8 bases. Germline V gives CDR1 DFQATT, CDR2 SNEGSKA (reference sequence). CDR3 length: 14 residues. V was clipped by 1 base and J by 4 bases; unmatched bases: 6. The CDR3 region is CSARGAGRGYEQYF. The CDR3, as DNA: TGCAGTGCTAGAGGGGCCGGGAGGGGTTACGAGCAGTACTTC.

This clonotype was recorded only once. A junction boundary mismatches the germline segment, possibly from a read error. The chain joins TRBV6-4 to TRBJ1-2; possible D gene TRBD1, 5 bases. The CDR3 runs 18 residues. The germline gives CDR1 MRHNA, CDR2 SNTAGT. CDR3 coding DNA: TGTGCCAGCAGTCACTCGGAAATGATAACGAAGGACAACTATGGCTACATCTTC. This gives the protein CASSHSEMITKDNYGYIF.

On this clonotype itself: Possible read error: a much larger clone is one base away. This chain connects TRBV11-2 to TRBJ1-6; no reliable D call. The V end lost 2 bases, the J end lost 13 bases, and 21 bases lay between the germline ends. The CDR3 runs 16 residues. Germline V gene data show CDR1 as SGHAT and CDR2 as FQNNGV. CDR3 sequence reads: CASSLLPDTSGSPLHF. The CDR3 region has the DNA TGTGCCAGCAGCTTACTCCCCGACACCTCGGGATCCCCCCTCCACTTT.

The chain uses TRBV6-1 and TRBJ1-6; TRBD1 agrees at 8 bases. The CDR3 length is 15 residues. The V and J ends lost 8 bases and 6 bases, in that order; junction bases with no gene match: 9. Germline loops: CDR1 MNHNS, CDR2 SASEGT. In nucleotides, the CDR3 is TGTGCCAGCTCCCCGGGACAGGAGATTAATTCACCCCTCCACTTT. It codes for CASSPGQEINSPLHF.

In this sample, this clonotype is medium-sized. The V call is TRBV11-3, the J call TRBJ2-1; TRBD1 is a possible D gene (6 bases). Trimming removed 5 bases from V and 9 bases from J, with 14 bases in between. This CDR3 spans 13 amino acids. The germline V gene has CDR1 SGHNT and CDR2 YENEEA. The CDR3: CASSLDRMGEQFF. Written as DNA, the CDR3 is TGTGCCAGCAGCCTTGACAGGATGGGTGAGCAGTTCTTC.

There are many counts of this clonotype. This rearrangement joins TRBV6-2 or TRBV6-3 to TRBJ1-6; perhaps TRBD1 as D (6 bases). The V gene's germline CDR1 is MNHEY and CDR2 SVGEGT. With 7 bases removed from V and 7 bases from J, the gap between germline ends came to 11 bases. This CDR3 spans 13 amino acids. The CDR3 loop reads CASTRGMNSPLHF. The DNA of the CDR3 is TGTGCCAGCACCAGGGGCATGAATTCACCCCTCCACTTT.

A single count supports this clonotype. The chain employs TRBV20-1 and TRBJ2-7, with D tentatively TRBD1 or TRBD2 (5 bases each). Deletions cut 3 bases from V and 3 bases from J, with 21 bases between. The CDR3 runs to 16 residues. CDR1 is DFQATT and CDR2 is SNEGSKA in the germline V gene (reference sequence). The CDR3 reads CSASKGSWGKGYEQYF. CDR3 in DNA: TGCAGTGCTAGTAAAGGGAGTTGGGGGAAAGGCTACGAGCAGTACTTC.

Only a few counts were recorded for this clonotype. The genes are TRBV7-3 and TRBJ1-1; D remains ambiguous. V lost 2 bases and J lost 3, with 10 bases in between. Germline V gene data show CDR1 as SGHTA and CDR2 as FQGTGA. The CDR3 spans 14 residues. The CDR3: CASSLEGGDTEAFF. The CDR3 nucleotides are TGTGCCAGCAGCTTAGAGGGCGGGGACACTGAAGCTTTCTTT.

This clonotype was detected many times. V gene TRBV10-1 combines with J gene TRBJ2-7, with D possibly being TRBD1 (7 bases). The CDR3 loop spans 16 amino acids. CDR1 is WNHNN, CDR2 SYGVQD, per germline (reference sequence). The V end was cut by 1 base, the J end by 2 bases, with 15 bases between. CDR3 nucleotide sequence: TGCGCCAGCAGTGAGTTTGGGGGGACAGAGCCCTACGAGCAGTACTTC. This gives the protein CASSEFGGTEPYEQYF.